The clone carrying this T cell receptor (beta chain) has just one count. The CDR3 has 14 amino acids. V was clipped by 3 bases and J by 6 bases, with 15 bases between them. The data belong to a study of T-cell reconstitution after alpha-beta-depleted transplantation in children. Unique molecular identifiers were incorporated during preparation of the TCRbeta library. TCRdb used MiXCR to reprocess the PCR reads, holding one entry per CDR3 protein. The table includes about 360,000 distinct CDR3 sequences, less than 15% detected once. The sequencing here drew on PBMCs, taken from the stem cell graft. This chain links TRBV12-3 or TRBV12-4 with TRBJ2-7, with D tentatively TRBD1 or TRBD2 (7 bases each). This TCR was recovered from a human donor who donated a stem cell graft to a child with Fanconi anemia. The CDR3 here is CASSFSGGGSEQYF. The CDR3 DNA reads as TGTGCCAGCAGTTTTTCAGGGGGAGGGTCCGAGCAGTACTTC.